This is a list of T cell receptor beta chains from one sample in a study of blood T cell repertoires in COVID-19. Using immunoSEQ multiplex PCR, the repertoire was profiled, and TCRdb retains in-frame clones only, with some absent. The data show approximately 94,000 clones, roughly 87% seen once. The sample comprised peripheral blood. These receptors all come from a man aged 25-45 years in a cohort sampled during active COVID-19. Both conserved end residues are part of each CDR3. D genes are given only for firm matches. Clone sizes are given selectively: once, few, many, or a class where the clone is expanded.

TRBJ2-5 | TRBV30 | . | TRBD1 | TGTGCCTGGGGTAAGACAGGGGTCCAAGAGACCCAGTACTTC | CAWGKTGVQETQYF
TRBJ1-2 | TRBV30 | . | TRBD1 | TGTGCCTGGAGTACCCCAGGGGGGCAGGGAGTACGGAATGGCTACACCTTC | CAWSTPGGQGVRNGYTF
TRBJ2-5 | TRBV7-8 | . | TRBD1 | TGTGCCAGCAGCTCACCACAGGGGAATATAGTAGAGACCCAGTACTTC | CASSSPQGNIVETQYF
TRBJ1-1 | TRBV6-5 | . | TRBD1 | TGTGCCAGCAGTTCCCGGGGGACAGGGTGGAACACTGAAGCTTTCTTT | CASSSRGTGWNTEAFF
TRBJ2-5 | TRBV5-4 | . | . | TGTGCCAGCAGCTTGCCAGGGAAGGGGGAGACCCAGTACTTC | CASSLPGKGETQYF
TRBJ2-1 | TRBV7-2 | . | . | TGTGCCAGCTCCCCGGGACTCCCAAATGAGCAGTTCTTC | CASSPGLPNEQFF
TRBJ2-2 | TRBV6-6 | . | TRBD2 | TGTGCCAGCATCCCCCCGGGACTAGAAACCGGGGAGCTGTTTTTT | CASIPPGLETGELFF
TRBJ2-1 | TRBV19 | once | TRBD2 | TGTGCCAGTAGCCCTACTAGCGGGGGGTACAATGAGCAGTTCTTC | CASSPTSGGYNEQFF
TRBJ2-7 | TRBV6-5 | once | . | TGTGCCAGCCACCGAACAGGGATGATCGAGCAGTACTTC | CASHRTGMIEQYF
TRBJ1-2 | TRBV6-5 | . | TRBD1 | TGTGCCAGCAGTTACTCCCGGACAGGGGGGTACTATGGCTACACCTTC | CASSYSRTGGYYGYTF
TRBJ1-1 | TRBV25-1 | . | . | TGTGCCAGCACCCGAACTTTGACAGACCTGAACACTGAAGCTTTCTTT | CASTRTLTDLNTEAFF
TRBJ2-3 | TRBV6-5 | . | . | TGTGCCAGCAGTTACGAACGGAGCACAGATACGCAGTATTTT | CASSYERSTDTQYF
TRBJ1-1 | TRBV28 | . | . | TGTGCCAGCAATACGGTCCAGGTTATGAACACTGAAGCTTTCTTT | CASNTVQVMNTEAFF
TRBJ2-5 | TRBV11-2 | . | TRBD2 | TGTGCCAGCAGCTCCCCCCTTGTCGCTAGCGGGGGGGTCCGAGAGACCCAGTACTTC | CASSSPLVASGGVRETQYF
TRBJ2-7 | TRBV20-1 | . | . | TGCAGTGCTGTTTCAGTCGAGCAGTACTTC | CSAVSVEQYF
TRBJ2-7 | TRBV7-3 | . | . | TGTGCCAGCAGCCGCTTAGGGGGGGACGACGAGCAGTACTTC | CASSRLGGDDEQYF
TRBJ2-1 | TRBV6-6 | . | TRBD2 | TGTGCCAGCAGTTACTTGACTAGCAGCGAGCAGTTCTTC | CASSYLTSSEQFF
TRBJ2-1 | TRBV15 | . | . | TGTGCCACCAGCAGAGATCGGGACAATTTTAGAAATGAGCAGTTCTTC | CATSRDRDNFRNEQFF
TRBJ2-5 | TRBV5-1 | . | TRBD2 | TGCGCCAGCAGCTTGGGACTAGCGGGGACGCAGCTGCCCCCAGAGACCCAGTACTTC | CASSLGLAGTQLPPETQYF
TRBJ2-7 | TRBV27 | . | . | TGTGCCAGCAGAATTGCGGGGGCCCCCTACGAGCAGTACTTC | CASRIAGAPYEQYF
TRBJ1-4 | TRBV7-2 | once | . | TGTGCCAGCAGCAAGCAACCAGGGACACCTAATGAAAAACTGTTTTTT | CASSKQPGTPNEKLFF
TRBJ1-2 | TRBV25-1 | . | TRBD1 | TGTGCCAGCAGGGACAGGGCGGGCTACACCTTC | CASRDRAGYTF
TRBJ2-3 | TRBV7-8 | few | TRBD1 | TGTGCCAGCAGCCCACTCGGGACAGGGGTGCCAGATACGCAGTATTTT | CASSPLGTGVPDTQYF
TRBJ1-3 | TRBV5-1 | . | TRBD1 | TGCGCCAGCAGCTTAGGACAGGGAGCAGGAAACACCATATATTTT | CASSLGQGAGNTIYF
TRBJ2-1 | TRBV19 | . | . | TGTGCCAGTAAACCCATAGACGGGGACTTACTCCAGTACAATGAGCAGTTCTTC | CASKPIDGDLLQYNEQFF
TRBJ1-5 | TRBV5-6 | few | TRBD1 | TGTGCCAGCAGCTTGACAGGGGCCTTGGGGCCCCAGCATTTT | CASSLTGALGPQHF
TRBJ2-3 | TRBV7-2 | . | . | TGTGCCAGCAGCTTAGGTGCGATAGATACGCAGTATTTT | CASSLGAIDTQYF
TRBJ2-3 | TRBV28 | . | TRBD2 | TGTGCCAGCAGTCGGCCTAGCGGGGGGGCCACAGATACGCAGTATTTT | CASSRPSGGATDTQYF
TRBJ2-1 | TRBV28 | . | . | TGTGCCAGCACCCAGCTGAGCGGTGACTACAATGAGCAGTTCTTC | CASTQLSGDYNEQFF
TRBJ2-6 | TRBV18 | . | . | TGTGCCAGCTCACGGGTTAGCGGCTCTGGGGCCAACGTCCTGACTTTC | CASSRVSGSGANVLTF
TRBJ2-7 | TRBV18 | . | TRBD2 | TGTGCCAGCTCACCCAACCTAGCGGGGGGCTACGAGCAGTACTTC | CASSPNLAGGYEQYF
TRBJ2-7 | TRBV12-3/TRBV12-4 | . | . | TGTGCCAGCAGTCCTACCACCTACGAGCAGTACTTC | CASSPTTYEQYF
TRBJ1-5 | TRBV12-5 | few | TRBD1 | TGTGCTAGTGGTTTTGGAAGAGGGACAGATACTCTCAATCAGCCCCAGCATTTT | CASGFGRGTDTLNQPQHF
TRBJ1-2 | TRBV5-8 | . | . | TGTGCCAGCAGCTTTGAAACAGGTGGTAACTATGGCTACACCTTC | CASSFETGGNYGYTF
TRBJ1-2 | TRBV5-5 | . | . | TGTGCCAGCAGCTTGGCGGTAGACTATGGCTACACCTTC | CASSLAVDYGYTF
TRBJ2-7 | TRBV30 | . | . | TGTGCCTGGGGGTCGAATAGCTACGAGCAGTACTTC | CAWGSNSYEQYF
TRBJ2-7 | TRBV3-1/TRBV3-2 | once | TRBD1 | TGTGCCAGCAGCCCGCCCGGGACAGGGACTCTGGGGCAGTACTTC | CASSPPGTGTLGQYF
TRBJ1-2 | TRBV18 | . | TRBD1 | TGTGCCAGCTCACCACAAGGACAGGGAAACTATGGCTACACCTTC | CASSPQGQGNYGYTF
TRBJ2-7 | TRBV7-2 | . | . | TGTGCCAGCAGCCCCCAATATAACACAGGGAAGCAGTACTTC | CASSPQYNTGKQYF
TRBJ2-3 | TRBV2 | few | . | TGTGCCAGCGGGAGAGGAAGCACAGATACGCAGTATTTT | CASGRGSTDTQYF
TRBJ2-2 | TRBV7-8 | . | TRBD1 | TGTGCCAGCAGCCTGACAGGGGACGACGGGGAGCTGTTTTTT | CASSLTGDDGELFF
TRBJ2-7 | TRBV15 | few | . | TGTGCCACCAGCAGAGATAGGGGCTACGAGCAGTACTTC | CATSRDRGYEQYF
TRBJ1-4 | TRBV5-1 | once | . | TGCGCCAGCAGCTTGTACGGGGGGTATAATGAAAAACTGTTTTTT | CASSLYGGYNEKLFF
TRBJ2-1 | TRBV18 | . | . | TGTGCCAGCTCACCACAGGCAGGCTCCTACAATGAGCAGTTCTTC | CASSPQAGSYNEQFF
TRBJ1-2 | TRBV6-5 | once | . | TGTGCCAGCTCACGTGGACAGAAGGTGGGCTACACCTTC | CASSRGQKVGYTF
TRBJ2-1 | TRBV11-3 | . | TRBD2 | TGTGCCAGCAGCTTAGATCCTTGGGGGGGAGACTCCTACAATGAGCAGTTCTTC | CASSLDPWGGDSYNEQFF
TRBJ1-3 | TRBV5-6 | once | . | TGTGCCAGCAGCTTGAATCCCCGGTACTCTGGAAACACCATATATTTT | CASSLNPRYSGNTIYF
TRBJ2-7 | TRBV7-3 | . | . | TGTGCCAGCAGCTTAAATCAGGGTTGGGAGCAGTACTTC | CASSLNQGWEQYF
TRBJ2-7 | TRBV7-9 | . | TRBD1 | TGTGCCAGCAGCAACTTCGGACAGGGTGGCTACGAGCAGTACTTC | CASSNFGQGGYEQYF
TRBJ1-2 | TRBV7-2 | . | TRBD1 | TGTGCCAGTATACAGGGGAGTTCTAACTATGGCTACACCTTC | CASIQGSSNYGYTF
TRBJ2-7 | TRBV10-3 | few | . | TGTGCCATCAGTGAGTGGGGGGGGACAGGAGGGACCTACGAGCAGTACTTC | CAISEWGGTGGTYEQYF
TRBJ2-5 | TRBV18 | . | . | TGTGCCAGCTCACCTGGACAGCCCATCCAAGAGACCCAGTACTTC | CASSPGQPIQETQYF
TRBJ2-3 | TRBV11-3 | . | TRBD1 | TGTGCCAGCAGCTTCACGGGACAGGGAGGCGATACGCAGTATTTT | CASSFTGQGGDTQYF
TRBJ2-1 | TRBV5-6 | . | . | TGTGCCAGCAGCTTACCCCCCGGGGAGGAGTTCTTC | CASSLPPGEEFF
TRBJ2-3 | TRBV10-3 | once | TRBD2 | TGTGCCATCAGGCTAGCGGGGGGGACGGCAGATACGCAGTATTTT | CAIRLAGGTADTQYF